These 19 T cell receptor beta chains originate from one sample sequenced in a study of T cell repertoires in cytomegalovirus infection. TCRdb analysed the reads with MiXCR anew, one entry per CDR3 protein. Of 700,000 to 850,000 distinct CDR3 sequences listed, approximately 29% were seen once; the top ten hold around 12%. Their recognized antigens are unknown. Sample: cultured CD8+ T cells from PBMCs, taken from culture after CMV antigen stimulation. The receptors come from a human donor in good health (CMV status not recorded). Some clones in this sample may be carry-over from other donors' samples.

Only a few counts were recorded for this clonotype. The chain joins TRBV20-1 to TRBJ2-5, with D perhaps TRBD1 (5 bases). CDR1 DFQATT and CDR2 SNEGSKA come from the germline V gene (reference sequence). The CDR3 runs 13 residues. Trimming took 5 bases from V and 5 from J, leaving 15 bases between them. The CDR3 reads CSAGATSRETQYF. In nucleotides, the CDR3 is TGCAGTGCTGGGGCGACCAGCCGGGAGACCCAGTACTTC.

This clonotype was seen more than once but under ten times. The chain has TRBV19 and TRBJ1-5; D not certain. The CDR3 runs to 17 residues. Germline V gene data show CDR1 as LNHDA and CDR2 as SQIVND (reference sequence). V lost 4 bases, J lost 7 bases, and 23 bases lay in between. The DNA of the CDR3 is TGTGCCAGTAGTAAGTTTAGGTCGGATGTAGCCGGGCAGCCCCAGCATTTT. Amino acids: CASSKFRSDVAGQPQHF.

CDR3 nucleotides: TGTGCCAGCAGTGGAGCGGGGGCCTTATACGAGCAGTACGTC. It yields the protein CASSGAGALYEQYV. The chain joins TRBV28 to TRBJ2-7, with 8 bases fitting TRBD2. The CDR3 contains 14 residues. The germline V gene has CDR1 MDHEN and CDR2 SYDVKM. After removal of 5 bases from V and 4 bases from J, the junction contained 7 bases not matched to a gene.

The chain employs TRBV28 and TRBJ2-5, with 11 bases that match TRBD2. The CDR3 covers 16 residues. Losses at the gene ends were 4 bases for V and 7 bases for J; bases not matched to a gene: 11. CDR1 and CDR2 from the germline V gene are MDHEN and SYDVKM. The chain's CDR3 is CASSSETSGALRTQYF. The CDR3 nucleotides read TGTGCCAGCAGTTCGGAGACTAGCGGGGCCCTAAGGACCCAGTACTTC.

The V gene is TRBV7-6, the J gene TRBJ1-2, with D possibly TRBD1 on 5 matching bases. The CDR3 has 15 amino acids. CDR1 and CDR2 from the germline V gene are SGHVS and FNYEAQ. The V end lost 0 bases, the J end lost 6 bases, and 14 bases lay between the germline ends. CDR3: CASSLAAWGGDGYTF. CDR3 DNA: TGTGCCAGCAGCTTAGCGGCGTGGGGGGGAGATGGCTACACCTTC.

This clonotype was seen more than once but under ten times. The chain links TRBV6-1 to TRBJ1-1, with TRBD1 matching over 7 bases. The V gene's germline CDR1 is MNHNS and CDR2 SASEGT. After removal of 7 bases from V and 8 bases from J, the junction contained 13 bases not matched to a gene. This CDR3 has 14 residues. The DNA for the CDR3 is TGTGCCAGCACCCTACGGACAGGTGACTTGGAAGCTTTCTTT. This codes for CASTLRTGDLEAFF.

In its sample, this clonotype was seen many times. J is TRBJ1-6 and V is TRBV7-2, with 10 bases identical to TRBD1. CDR3 length: 19 residues. V gave up 6 bases and J gave up 0 bases; unmatched junction bases: 11. Germline CDR1 is SGHTA and CDR2 is FQGNSA. In DNA form, the CDR3 reads TGTGCCAGCAGTCCGGGACAGGGGTTTTTGAGCTCCTATAATTCACCCCTCCACTTT. Amino acids: CASSPGQGFLSSYNSPLHF.

The sample holds a few counts of this clonotype. The rearrangement links TRBV11-3 to TRBJ1-1, with unresolved D. Germline loops: CDR1 SGHNT, CDR2 YENEEA. Trimming removed 5 bases at V and 5 bases at J, with 12 bases between. This CDR3 is 13 amino acids long. Written as DNA, the CDR3 is TGTGCCAGCAGCCCGGGAGAGAGGACTGAAGCTTTCTTT. Amino acids: CASSPGERTEAFF.

The CDR3 sequence is CASSSRRGPDGVSNYGYTF. The CDR3 DNA is TGTGCCAGCAGCTCCCGGAGGGGACCCGATGGAGTTTCTAACTATGGCTACACCTTC. The V gene is TRBV7-9, the J gene TRBJ1-2; possibly TRBD1 for D (5 bases). V lost 4 bases and J lost 0, with 24 bases in between. The CDR3 covers 19 residues. Germline CDR1 and CDR2: SEHNR and FQNEAQ (reference sequence).

This clonotype was observed a handful of times. J is TRBJ2-6 and V is TRBV5-6, with D possibly matching TRBD1 (6 bases). This CDR3 contains 18 residues. Trimming took off 4 bases at V and 0 bases at J, with 17 bases between the two ends. CDR1 is SGHDT and CDR2 is YYEEEE in the germline V gene. The CDR3 DNA is TGTGCCAGCAGCCCCGAACGGGGACAACCCTCTGGGGCCAACGTCCTGACTTTC. Encoded protein: CASSPERGQPSGANVLTF.

The rearrangement joins TRBV2 to TRBJ2-1; 7 bases fit TRBD2. Per the germline V gene, CDR1 is SNHLY and CDR2 is FYNNEI. Germline trimming cut 6 bases from V and 4 bases from J; bases unmatched to any gene: 9. The CDR3 spans 15 residues. The CDR3 spells CASRVRAGRYNEQFF. The CDR3 coding sequence is TGTGCCAGCAGGGTTCGAGCGGGGAGATACAATGAGCAGTTCTTC.

The chain carries TRBV28 and TRBJ2-1; TRBD2 matches at 8 bases. Per the germline V gene, CDR1 is MDHEN and CDR2 is SYDVKM. There are 19 residues in the CDR3. Germline trimming cut 2 bases from V and 0 bases from J; bases unmatched to any gene: 12. CDR3 coding DNA: TGTGCCAGCAGTTTACGGCTAGCGGGTGAACGGAGCTCCTACAATGAGCAGTTCTTC. This sequence encodes CASSLRLAGERSSYNEQFF.

This rearrangement joins TRBV27 to TRBJ1-1; a weak D match, TRBD1 (6 bases). V was trimmed by 3 bases and J by 7 bases, leaving 9 bases between them. The CDR3 is 12 residues long. CDR1 MNHEY and CDR2 SMNVEV come from the germline V gene (reference sequence). The CDR3 spells CASSFLQGEAFF. The CDR3 DNA reads TGTGCCAGCAGTTTCTTACAGGGTGAAGCTTTCTTT.

This clonotype came up a few times. V gene TRBV5-5 combines with J gene TRBJ1-1; D gene uncertain. Germline CDR1 and CDR2: SGHKS and YYEKEE (reference sequence). This CDR3 has 13 residues. The V and J ends lost 4 bases and 4 bases respectively, with 11 bases between them. The CDR3 protein is CASSALWTTEAFF. The CDR3 coding sequence is TGTGCCAGCAGCGCCCTATGGACCACTGAAGCTTTCTTT.

A remark on this clonotype: Given a much more abundant clone one base away, this may be a read error. The V call is TRBV12-3 or TRBV12-4, the J call TRBJ2-7; D gene unclear. This CDR3 is built from 11 residues. The V and J ends lost 3 bases and 4 bases respectively, with 4 bases between them. CDR3 amino acids: CASSFEYEQYF. CDR3 nucleotide sequence: TGTGCCAGCAGTTTTGAGTACGAGCAGTACTTC.

The chain combines TRBV5-6 with TRBJ1-1, with D uncertain. Per the germline V gene, CDR1 is SGHDT and CDR2 is YYEEEE. V was clipped by 4 bases and J by 1 base, with 17 bases between them. The CDR3 consists of 16 residues. CDR3 DNA: TGTGCCAGCAGCCTCGGTATGTCAGGTCAGAACACTGAAGCTTTCTTT. This translates into CASSLGMSGQNTEAFF.

The rearrangement joins TRBV7-9 to TRBJ2-7; the D gene is possibly TRBD1 (5 bases). The CDR3 sequence is 15 residues long. Trimming took 4 bases from V and 1 from J, leaving 14 bases between them. CDR1 and CDR2 from the germline V gene are SEHNR and FQNEAQ (reference sequence). CDR3 region: CASSSRDTNSYEQYF. CDR3 DNA: TGTGCCAGCAGCTCCAGGGATACCAATTCCTACGAGCAGTACTTC. Drawing the rest from reference TRBV7-9 and TRBJ2-7, the complete variable domain is DTGVSQNPRHKITKRGQNVTFRCDPISEHNRLYWYRQTLGQGPEFLTYFQNEAQLEKSRLLSDRFSAERPKGSFSTLEIQRTEQGDSAMYLCASSSRDTNSYEQYFGPGTRLTVT.

The chain recombines TRBV27 with TRBJ1-2; D perhaps matches TRBD1 (6 bases). Trimming removed 4 bases from V and 6 bases from J, with 15 bases in between. Germline CDR1 is MNHEY and CDR2 is SMNVEV (reference sequence). The CDR3 spans 14 residues. The CDR3, as DNA: TGTGCCAGCAGTTACAATCCCACAGGGAATGGCTACACCTTC. It yields the protein CASSYNPTGNGYTF.

The J gene is TRBJ2-2, the V gene TRBV28; D gene unclear. The CDR3 sequence is 12 residues long. Germline CDR1 is MDHEN and CDR2 is SYDVKM. The V and J ends lost 5 bases and 6 bases respectively, with 7 bases between them. The CDR3 region is CASSRDPGELFF. CDR3 DNA sequence: TGTGCCAGCAGTAGGGATCCCGGGGAGCTGTTTTTT.